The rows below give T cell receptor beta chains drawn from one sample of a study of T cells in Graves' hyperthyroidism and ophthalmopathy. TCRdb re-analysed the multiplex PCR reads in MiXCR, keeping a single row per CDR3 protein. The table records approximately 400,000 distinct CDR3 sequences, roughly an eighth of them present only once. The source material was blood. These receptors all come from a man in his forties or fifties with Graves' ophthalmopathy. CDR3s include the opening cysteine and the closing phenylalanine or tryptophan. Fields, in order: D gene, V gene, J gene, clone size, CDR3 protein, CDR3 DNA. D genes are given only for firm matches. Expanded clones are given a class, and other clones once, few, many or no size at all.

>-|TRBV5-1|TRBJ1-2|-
CASSLDSTNYGYTF
TGCGCCAGCAGCTTGGACAGCACTAACTATGGCTACACCTTC
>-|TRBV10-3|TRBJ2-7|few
CASAGTEPYEQYF
TGTGCCTCTGCGGGGACAGAGCCTTACGAGCAGTACTTC
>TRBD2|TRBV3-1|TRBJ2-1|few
CASSHGLAGGSINEQFF
TGTGCCAGCAGCCACGGACTAGCGGGAGGGTCGATAAATGAGCAGTTCTTC
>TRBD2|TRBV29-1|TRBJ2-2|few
CSVDRSSGTGELFF
TGCAGCGTTGATCGGTCTAGCGGGACCGGGGAGCTGTTTTTT
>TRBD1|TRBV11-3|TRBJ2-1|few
CASSAEQGDTTGTPHNEQFF
TGTGCCAGCAGCGCTGAACAGGGGGATACTACCGGGACGCCGCACAATGAGCAGTTCTTC
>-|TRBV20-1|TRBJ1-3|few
CSVPFGGSIGGNTIYF
TGCAGTGTTCCCTTCGGCGGGAGTATCGGGGGAAACACCATATATTTT
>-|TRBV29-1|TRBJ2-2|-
CSVRGGNTGELFF
TGCAGCGTCCGCGGCGGGAACACCGGGGAGCTGTTTTTT
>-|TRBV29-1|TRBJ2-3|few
CSIQKDTDTQYF
TGCAGCATACAAAAGGACACAGATACGCAGTATTTT
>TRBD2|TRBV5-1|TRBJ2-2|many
CASSPVRGRAAGELFF
TGCGCCAGCAGCCCGGTCCGCGGGAGGGCGGCCGGGGAGCTGTTTTTT
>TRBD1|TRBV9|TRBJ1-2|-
CASSADREGYTF
TGTGCCAGCAGCGCCGACAGGGAGGGCTACACCTTC
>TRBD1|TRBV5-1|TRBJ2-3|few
CASSYDRAVDTQYF
TGCGCCAGCAGCTATGACAGGGCGGTAGATACGCAGTATTTT
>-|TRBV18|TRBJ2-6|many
CASVRDSGANVLTF
TGTGCCAGCGTTCGGGACTCTGGGGCCAACGTCCTGACTTTC
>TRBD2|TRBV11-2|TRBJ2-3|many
CASSLSLAGGFGTQYF
TGTGCCAGCAGCTTATCGCTAGCGGGAGGATTTGGTACGCAGTATTTT
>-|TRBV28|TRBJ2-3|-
CASSPPSGTRDTQYF
TGTGCCAGCAGTCCCCCCTCCGGGACCCGGGATACGCAGTATTTT
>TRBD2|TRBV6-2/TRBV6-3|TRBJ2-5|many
CASSSRRTSGSTKTQYF
TGTGCCAGCAGTTCCCGCAGGACTAGCGGGAGTACAAAGACCCAGTACTTC
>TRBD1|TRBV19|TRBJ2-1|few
CASRQPDRGRGGEQFF
TGTGCCAGTAGGCAACCGGACAGGGGGCGCGGGGGTGAGCAGTTCTTC
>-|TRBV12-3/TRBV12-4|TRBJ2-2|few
CASSPGSNNHGELFF
TGTGCCAGCAGCCCTGGATCCAACAACCACGGGGAGCTGTTTTTT
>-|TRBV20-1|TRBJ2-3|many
CSAREATDTQYF
TGCAGTGCTAGAGAAGCCACAGATACGCAGTATTTT
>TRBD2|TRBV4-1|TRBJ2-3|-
CASSQERTGGRTDTQYF
TGCGCCAGCAGCCAAGAACGGACTGGCGGGAGAACAGATACGCAGTATTTT
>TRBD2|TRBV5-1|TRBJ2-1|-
CASSFRGGDYNEQFF
TGCGCCAGCAGCTTTCGGGGGGGGGACTACAATGAGCAGTTCTTC
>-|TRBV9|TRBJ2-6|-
CASSEPGGDLQSSGANVLTF
TGTGCCAGCAGCGAGCCCGGGGGAGACTTACAAAGCTCTGGGGCCAACGTCCTGACTTTC
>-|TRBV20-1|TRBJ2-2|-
CSARDQRQANTGELFF
TGCAGTGCTAGAGATCAGCGACAGGCAAACACCGGGGAGCTGTTTTTT
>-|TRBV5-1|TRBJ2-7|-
CASSLGAVPSYEQYF
TGCGCCAGCAGCTTGGGTGCAGTCCCCTCCTACGAGCAGTACTTC
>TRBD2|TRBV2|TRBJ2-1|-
CASRAGLAGAGPYNEQFF
TGTGCCAGCAGGGCGGGACTAGCGGGAGCTGGCCCCTACAATGAGCAGTTCTTC
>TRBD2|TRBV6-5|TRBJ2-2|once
CASTWTSGSGGELFF
TGTGCCAGCACTTGGACTAGCGGGAGCGGCGGGGAGCTGTTTTTT
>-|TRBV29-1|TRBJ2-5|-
CSVELGQVETQYF
TGCAGCGTTGAATTGGGTCAGGTAGAGACCCAGTACTTC
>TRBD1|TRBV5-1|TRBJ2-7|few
CASSPYGQGYSYEQYF
TGCGCCAGCAGCCCTTACGGACAGGGGTATTCCTACGAGCAGTACTTC
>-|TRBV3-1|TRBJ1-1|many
CASSYGKGTEAFF
TGTGCCAGCAGCTATGGGAAGGGTACTGAAGCTTTCTTT
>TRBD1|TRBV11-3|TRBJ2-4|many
CASSWSQGENIQYF
TGTGCCAGCAGCTGGTCGCAGGGGGAGAACATTCAGTACTTC
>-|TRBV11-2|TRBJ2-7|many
CASSLYQGGEQYF
TGTGCCAGCAGCTTATACCAGGGGGGCGAGCAGTACTTC
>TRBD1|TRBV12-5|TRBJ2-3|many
CASGRTGGGVSTDTQYF
TGTGCTAGTGGGAGGACAGGGGGCGGCGTCAGCACAGATACGCAGTATTTT
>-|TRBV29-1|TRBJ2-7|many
CSARQAEGHEQYF
TGCAGCGCCAGACAGGCGGAGGGCCACGAGCAGTACTTC
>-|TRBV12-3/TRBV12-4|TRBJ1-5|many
CASSPKNSNQPQHF
TGTGCCAGCAGTCCCAAGAATAGCAATCAGCCCCAGCATTTT
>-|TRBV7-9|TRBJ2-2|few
CASSLVGLGGRRELFF
TGTGCCAGCAGCTTAGTCGGTCTTGGGGGACGACGGGAGCTGTTTTTT
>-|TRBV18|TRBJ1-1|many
CASSPPTHKAFF
TGTGCCAGCTCACCCCCAACCCATAAAGCTTTCTTT
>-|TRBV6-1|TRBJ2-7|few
CASRSLMSSYEQYF
TGTGCCAGCAGGTCCCTTATGAGCTCCTACGAGCAGTACTTC
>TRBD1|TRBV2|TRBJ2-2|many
CASSEFGGTGLNTGELFF
TGTGCCAGCAGTGAATTTGGAGGGACAGGGTTGAACACCGGGGAGCTGTTTTTT
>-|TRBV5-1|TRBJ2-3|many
CASSDGITDTQYF
TGCGCCAGCAGCGACGGGATCACAGATACGCAGTATTTT
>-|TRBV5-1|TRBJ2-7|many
CASSSLPGGGYEQYF
TGCGCCAGCAGCTCCCTACCCGGAGGGGGATACGAGCAGTACTTC
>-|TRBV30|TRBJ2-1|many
CAWSTPGSYNEQFF
TGTGCCTGGAGTACCCCGGGCTCCTACAATGAGCAGTTCTTC
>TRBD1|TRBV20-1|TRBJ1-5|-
CSANTQGAGQPQHF
TGCAGTGCTAACACACAGGGGGCTGGACAGCCCCAGCATTTT
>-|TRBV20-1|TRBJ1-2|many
CSANAPGTYGYTF
TGCAGTGCGAACGCCCCGGGGACCTATGGCTACACCTTC
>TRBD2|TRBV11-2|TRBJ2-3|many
CASSFVATSGRRTDTQYF
TGTGCCAGCAGCTTTGTTGCGACTAGCGGGAGGCGCACAGATACGCAGTATTTT
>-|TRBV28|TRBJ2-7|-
CASSLGGSAPYEQYF
TGTGCCAGCAGTTTAGGGGGGTCCGCCCCATACGAGCAGTACTTC
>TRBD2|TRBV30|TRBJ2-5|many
CAWSVPASGSVKTQYF
TGTGCCTGGAGTGTCCCCGCTAGCGGGAGTGTTAAGACCCAGTACTTC
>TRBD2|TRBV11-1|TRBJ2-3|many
CASSPSGRTTDTQYF
TGTGCCAGCAGCCCTAGCGGGAGGACCACAGATACGCAGTATTTT
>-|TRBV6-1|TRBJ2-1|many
CASSKTGEQFF
TGTGCCAGCAGTAAGACGGGTGAGCAGTTCTTC
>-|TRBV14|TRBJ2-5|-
CASSQEASRAGTQYF
TGTGCCAGCAGCCAGGAGGCTAGCAGGGCGGGGACCCAGTACTTC
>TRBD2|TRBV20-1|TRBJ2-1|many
CSALDYPGGNEQFF
TGCAGTGCTCTAGACTACCCGGGAGGCAATGAGCAGTTCTTC
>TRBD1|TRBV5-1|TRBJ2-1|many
CASSARQGMGTNNEQFF
TGCGCCAGCAGCGCCCGACAGGGAATGGGCACGAACAATGAGCAGTTCTTC
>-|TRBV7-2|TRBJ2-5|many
CASSPRGWQETQYF
TGTGCCAGCAGCCCCCGTGGGTGGCAAGAGACCCAGTACTTC
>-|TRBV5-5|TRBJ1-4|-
CASSLRDTPDQKLFF
TGTGCCAGCAGCTTGAGGGATACCCCTGATCAAAAACTGTTTTTT
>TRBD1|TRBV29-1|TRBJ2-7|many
CSVEADRGYEQYF
TGCAGCGTTGAAGCCGACAGGGGCTACGAGCAGTACTTC
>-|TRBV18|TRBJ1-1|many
CASSPLRDTEAFF
TGTGCCAGCTCACCACTCAGGGACACTGAAGCTTTCTTT
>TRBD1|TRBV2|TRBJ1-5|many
CASSQQGVYQPQHF
TGTGCCAGCAGCCAACAGGGGGTATATCAGCCCCAGCATTTT
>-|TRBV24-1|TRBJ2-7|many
CATSDLGPMSYEQYF
TGTGCCACCAGTGATTTGGGACCGATGTCCTACGAGCAGTACTTC
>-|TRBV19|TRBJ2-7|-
CASSMMGTAYEQYF
TGTGCCAGTAGTATGATGGGGACGGCCTACGAGCAGTACTTC
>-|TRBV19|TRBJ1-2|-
CASSMAGSPYYGYTF
TGTGCCAGTAGTATGGCTGGGTCCCCCTACTATGGCTACACCTTC